This is a list of T cell receptor beta chains from one sample in a study of Graves' ophthalmopathy and Graves' hyperthyroidism. TCRdb reprocessed the multiplex PCR reads via MiXCR and lists one record per CDR3 protein. The table records approximately 540,000 distinct CDR3 sequences, about two fifths of them present only once. Sequencing was carried out using peripheral blood or thyroid tissue (not recorded which). Receptors originate from an adult man with Graves' hyperthyroidism. Both conserved end residues are part of each CDR3. D genes are given only for firm matches. The listing skips clone size in some rows; elsewhere it reads once, few, many or a size class.

V: TRBV10-3; D: TRBD1; size: .; J: TRBJ2-2; CDR3: CAISKNTGQSDTGELFF; DNA: TGTGCCATCAGTAAGAACACGGGACAGTCGGACACCGGGGAGCTGTTTTTT
V: TRBV12-3/TRBV12-4; D: .; size: .; J: TRBJ1-5; CDR3: CASRYTGRNQPQHF; DNA: TGTGCCAGCAGGTATACGGGGCGGAATCAGCCCCAGCATTTT
V: TRBV20-1; D: TRBD1; size: once; J: TRBJ2-5; CDR3: CSASLDRGDGTQYF; DNA: TGCAGTGCTAGCCTAGACAGGGGCGACGGGACCCAGTACTTC
V: TRBV24-1; D: .; size: .; J: TRBJ2-5; CDR3: CATSDPHRGTQYF; DNA: TGTGCCACCAGTGACCCGCACCGAGGGACCCAGTACTTC
V: TRBV30; D: .; size: few; J: TRBJ1-2; CDR3: CAWRGFNYGYTF; DNA: TGTGCCTGGAGAGGATTTAACTATGGCTACACCTTC
V: TRBV2; D: TRBD1; size: .; J: TRBJ1-1; CDR3: CASKDPGQGFWSEAFF; DNA: TGTGCCAGCAAAGACCCGGGACAGGGGTTTTGGTCGGAAGCTTTCTTT
V: TRBV10-3; D: TRBD2; size: few; J: TRBJ2-7; CDR3: CASSPASGTYEQYF; DNA: TGTGCCAGCTCACCGGCTAGCGGTACCTACGAGCAGTACTTC
V: TRBV5-1; D: .; size: many; J: TRBJ1-6; CDR3: CASSLDGRDNSPLHF; DNA: TGCGCCAGCAGCTTGGATGGACGGGATAATTCACCCCTCCACTTT
V: TRBV5-1; D: .; size: many; J: TRBJ2-7; CDR3: CASSSLGVYEQYF; DNA: TGCGCCAGCAGTTCTCTTGGAGTTTACGAGCAGTACTTC
V: TRBV27; D: .; size: many; J: TRBJ1-6; CDR3: CASSDDGGGSPLHF; DNA: TGTGCCAGCAGTGACGACGGTGGCGGTTCACCCCTCCACTTT
V: TRBV7-6; D: .; size: once; J: TRBJ2-7; CDR3: CASSQATGYEQYF; DNA: TGTGCCAGCAGCCAAGCGACAGGCTACGAGCAGTACTTC
V: TRBV7-9; D: .; size: many; J: TRBJ1-3; CDR3: CASSLAGTSGNTIYF; DNA: TGTGCCAGCAGCTTAGCCGGGACATCTGGAAACACCATATATTTT
V: TRBV29-1; D: .; size: .; J: TRBJ1-1; CDR3: CSVVYAGFGMNTEAFF; DNA: TGCAGCGTTGTATATGCGGGGTTTGGGATGAACACTGAAGCTTTCTTT
V: TRBV5-1; D: .; size: many; J: TRBJ2-5; CDR3: CASSFEGSREETQYF; DNA: TGCGCCAGCAGCTTTGAGGGTAGTCGGGAAGAGACCCAGTACTTC
V: TRBV6-5; D: TRBD1; size: many; J: TRBJ1-2; CDR3: CASREDRVNYGYTF; DNA: TGTGCCAGCCGCGAGGACAGGGTTAACTATGGCTACACCTTC
V: TRBV10-1; D: .; size: few; J: TRBJ2-2; CDR3: CASSRDVAGELFF; DNA: TGCGCCAGCAGTCGGGACGTGGCCGGGGAGCTGTTTTTT
V: TRBV2; D: .; size: .; J: TRBJ1-2; CDR3: CASKNPDSNYGYTF; DNA: TGTGCCAGTAAAAATCCCGACAGTAACTATGGCTACACCTTC
V: TRBV11-2; D: TRBD1; size: .; J: TRBJ1-2; CDR3: CASSLSFRTGGHYGYTF; DNA: TGTGCCAGCAGTTTGAGCTTCCGGACAGGGGGCCACTATGGCTACACCTTC
V: TRBV29-1; D: .; size: many; J: TRBJ2-7; CDR3: CSAAGDLEQYF; DNA: TGCAGCGCCGCAGGAGACCTCGAGCAGTACTTC
V: TRBV20-1; D: TRBD2; size: .; J: TRBJ2-7; CDR3: CSARDVLAGVYNEQYF; DNA: TGCAGTGCTAGAGATGTCCTAGCGGGGGTCTACAATGAGCAGTACTTC
V: TRBV20-1; D: .; size: few; J: TRBJ2-2; CDR3: CSARSSFTGELFF; DNA: TGCAGTGCTAGATCTAGTTTCACCGGGGAGCTGTTTTTT
V: TRBV10-2; D: TRBD1; size: .; J: TRBJ1-5; CDR3: CASSESPGTGVNQPQHF; DNA: TGCGCCAGCAGTGAGTCTCCCGGGACAGGGGTTAATCAGCCCCAGCATTTT
V: TRBV7-9; D: .; size: many; J: TRBJ2-7; CDR3: CASSSRGYEQYF; DNA: TGTGCCAGCAGCTCCAGGGGTTACGAGCAGTACTTC
V: TRBV19; D: TRBD2; size: .; J: TRBJ2-1; CDR3: CASSLREKGEQFF; DNA: TGTGCCAGTAGTTTGCGGGAGAAGGGTGAGCAGTTCTTC